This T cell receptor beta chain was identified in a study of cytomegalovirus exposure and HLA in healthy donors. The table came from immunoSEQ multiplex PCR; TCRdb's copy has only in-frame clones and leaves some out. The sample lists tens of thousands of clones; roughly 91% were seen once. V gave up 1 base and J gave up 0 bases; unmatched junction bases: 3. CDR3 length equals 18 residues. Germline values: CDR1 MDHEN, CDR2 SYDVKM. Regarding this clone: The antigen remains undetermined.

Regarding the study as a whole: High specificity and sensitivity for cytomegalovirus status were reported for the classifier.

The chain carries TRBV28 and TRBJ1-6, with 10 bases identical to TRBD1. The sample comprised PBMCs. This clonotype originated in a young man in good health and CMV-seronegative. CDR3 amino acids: CASSLLDRGSSYNSPLHF. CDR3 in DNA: TGTGCCAGCAGTTTATTGGACAGGGGGAGCTCCTATAATTCACCCCTCCACTTT.